This T cell receptor beta chain was identified in a study of control samples from healthy donors and cancer patients (dated by TCRdb to the early 2020s). The library was obtained by the immunoSEQ multiplex PCR assay. The source is immuneACCESS, and TCRdb retained only in-frame sequences with V and J called. Part of the clones is not carried over; for the studies checked, unresolved V genes explain less than half of this, and the remainder is unexplained. Within this sample are under 150,000 clones, with 87% of them counted one time only. Jointly, the top ten make up around 8.7% of the sample. The germline V gene provides CDR1 SGHNT and CDR2 YENEEA. Taken from cysteine to phenylalanine, the CDR3 has 15 residues. Of all the DNA, just the CDR3 is kept, 45 bases in frame from base 1. A distance of 12 bases separates the germline ends of V and J, which lose 0 bases and 4 bases respectively. In the case of this clone: The specificity of this receptor is unknown. Within one base of it there is no much larger clone, and no base qualities were kept.

Source material: blood. The TCR originated in a man aged 35-49 years in good health. The chain uses TRBV11-3 and TRBJ1-1; there is no confident call for the D gene. CDR3 reads: CASSLDSAGFTEAFF. The sequenced DNA: TGTGCCAGCAGCTTAGATTCAGCAGGATTCACTGAAGCTTTCTTT.